This TCR beta chain was identified during a study of STAT5B mutations in CD4+ large granular lymphocyte leukemia. This CDR3 region has 14 residues. V was clipped by 4 bases and J by 4 bases, with 11 bases between them. CDR1 is MNHNY, CDR2 SVGAGI, per germline (reference sequence). Methods used by the authors: Lowest detectable productive clonotype frequency was 2.59 x 10-5. Only in-frame clones appear in the TCRdb table, and some are missing; sequencing was by immunoSEQ multiplex PCR. Clonal size and the V and J genes are those of that table, whereas D and trimming came from the DNA. The profile shows roughly 30,000 clones, 65% to 75% of them singletons.

Sequencing was done on a sample of CD4+ T cells from blood buffy coats. The TCR sequence derives from a human donor in good health. The chain carries TRBV6-6 and TRBJ2-1, with D uncertain. The CDR3, as DNA: TGTGCCAGCAGTTTCGGGCCCGTGTACAATGAGCAGTTCTTC. Protein sequence: CASSFGPVYNEQFF.